A selection of T cell receptor beta chains follows, all from one sample in a study of human T cells and chemical hapten exposure. TCRdb reanalysed the 5' RACE reads using MiXCR and keeps one entry per CDR3 protein. Counted here are 110,000 to 150,000 distinct CDR3 sequences, over 3.5% occurring once; the ten biggest clones make up around 1.4%. The receptor source for this set is a female donor in good health. CDR3s include the opening cysteine and the closing phenylalanine or tryptophan. Each record gives: V gene, J gene, clone size, D gene, CDR3 length, CDR3 protein, CDR3 DNA. A D gene is named only where the DNA matches it firmly. Size is stated for part of the rows, as once, few or many counts, or as a class when the clone is expanded.

v_call: TRBV7-9
j_call: TRBJ2-3
clone_size: many
d_call: NA
cdr3_length: 13
cdr3_aa: CASSLGVGSTQYF
cdr3_nt: TGTGCCAGCAGCTTAGGTGTGGGGAGTACGCAGTATTTT

v_call: TRBV19
j_call: TRBJ1-1
clone_size: many
d_call: NA
cdr3_length: 14
cdr3_aa: CASSPEGPDTEAFF
cdr3_nt: TGTGCCAGTAGTCCAGAGGGTCCGGACACTGAAGCTTTCTTT

v_call: TRBV2
j_call: TRBJ1-6
clone_size: few
d_call: NA
cdr3_length: 17
cdr3_aa: CASSSPGGRICNSPLHF
cdr3_nt: TGTGCCAGCAGTTCGCCCGGGGGACGGATATGTAATTCACCCCTCCACTTT

v_call: TRBV15
j_call: TRBJ2-3
clone_size: many
d_call: NA
cdr3_length: 15
cdr3_aa: CATSREGAVLDTQYF
cdr3_nt: TGTGCCACCAGCAGAGAAGGGGCGGTCCTGGATACGCAGTATTTT

v_call: TRBV7-2
j_call: TRBJ1-2
clone_size: NA
d_call: NA
cdr3_length: 14
cdr3_aa: CASSLGPFDYGYTF
cdr3_nt: TGTGCCAGCAGCTTAGGACCCTTTGACTATGGCTACACCTTC

v_call: TRBV9
j_call: TRBJ1-6
clone_size: many
d_call: NA
cdr3_length: 15
cdr3_aa: CASSGPGPNNSPLHF
cdr3_nt: TGTGCCAGCAGCGGACCGGGACCAAATAATTCACCCCTCCACTTT

v_call: TRBV12-3/TRBV12-4
j_call: TRBJ1-4
clone_size: many
d_call: NA
cdr3_length: 13
cdr3_aa: CASSLFGAEKLFF
cdr3_nt: TGTGCCAGCAGTTTATTTGGGGCCGAAAAACTGTTTTTT

v_call: TRBV20-1
j_call: TRBJ1-5
clone_size: many
d_call: NA
cdr3_length: 14
cdr3_aa: CSAQRGALNQPQHF
cdr3_nt: TGCAGTGCTCAGAGGGGGGCCCTCAATCAGCCCCAGCATTTT

v_call: TRBV5-1
j_call: TRBJ2-7
clone_size: medium-sized
d_call: NA
cdr3_length: 13
cdr3_aa: CASSRQDSYEQYF
cdr3_nt: TGCGCCAGCTCCCGACAGGACTCCTACGAGCAGTACTTC

v_call: TRBV5-1
j_call: TRBJ1-1
clone_size: many
d_call: TRBD1
cdr3_length: 14
cdr3_aa: CASSPDRPNTEAFF
cdr3_nt: TGCGCCAGCAGCCCGGACAGGCCTAACACTGAAGCTTTCTTT

v_call: TRBV12-3/TRBV12-4
j_call: TRBJ2-7
clone_size: few
d_call: NA
cdr3_length: 15
cdr3_aa: CASSTSGLRVREQYF
cdr3_nt: NA

v_call: TRBV27
j_call: TRBJ1-4
clone_size: many
d_call: NA
cdr3_length: 18
cdr3_aa: CASSLEWGYRDSPEKLFF
cdr3_nt: TGTGCCAGCAGTTTAGAGTGGGGTTATCGGGACTCACCCGAAAAACTGTTTTTT

v_call: TRBV25-1
j_call: TRBJ1-1
clone_size: many
d_call: NA
cdr3_length: 13
cdr3_aa: CASRGDVNTEAFF
cdr3_nt: TGTGCCAGCAGGGGTGATGTGAACACTGAAGCTTTCTTT

v_call: TRBV20-1
j_call: TRBJ1-1
clone_size: many
d_call: NA
cdr3_length: 13
cdr3_aa: CSGSRTANTEAFF
cdr3_nt: TGCAGTGGATCTAGGACGGCGAACACTGAAGCTTTCTTT

v_call: TRBV4-3
j_call: TRBJ2-5
clone_size: many
d_call: NA
cdr3_length: 14
cdr3_aa: CASSQVLGQGTQYF
cdr3_nt: TGCGCCAGCAGCCAAGTCCTGGGCCAGGGGACCCAGTACTTC

v_call: TRBV7-9
j_call: TRBJ1-2
clone_size: many
d_call: NA
cdr3_length: 14
cdr3_aa: CASSPSMALYGYTF
cdr3_nt: TGTGCCAGCAGCCCTTCGATGGCGCTCTATGGCTACACCTTC

v_call: TRBV7-9
j_call: TRBJ2-7
clone_size: NA
d_call: TRBD1
cdr3_length: 15
cdr3_aa: CASSYGDRRVFGQYF
cdr3_nt: TGTGCCAGCAGTTATGGGGACAGGCGGGTTTTCGGGCAGTACTTC

v_call: TRBV4-2
j_call: TRBJ2-5
clone_size: NA
d_call: NA
cdr3_length: 13
cdr3_aa: CASSQEPVETQYF
cdr3_nt: TGTGCCAGCAGCCAAGAACCGGTAGAGACCCAGTACTTC

v_call: TRBV24-1
j_call: TRBJ2-1
clone_size: medium-sized
d_call: NA
cdr3_length: 12
cdr3_aa: CATSDWGTKQFF
cdr3_nt: TGTGCCACCAGTGATTGGGGCACCAAGCAGTTCTTC

v_call: TRBV5-1
j_call: TRBJ1-5
clone_size: many
d_call: NA
cdr3_length: 12
cdr3_aa: CASSLDGQPQHF
cdr3_nt: TGCGCCAGCAGCTTGGACGGTCAGCCCCAGCATTTT

v_call: TRBV5-5
j_call: TRBJ2-7
clone_size: many
d_call: NA
cdr3_length: 12
cdr3_aa: CASTLGAYEQYF
cdr3_nt: TGTGCCAGCACCCTCGGGGCTTACGAGCAGTACTTC

v_call: TRBV5-1
j_call: TRBJ2-3
clone_size: NA
d_call: NA
cdr3_length: 15
cdr3_aa: CASSLVEGSADTQYF
cdr3_nt: TGCGCCAGCAGCTTGGTGGAGGGTTCGGCAGATACGCAGTATTTT

v_call: TRBV12-3/TRBV12-4
j_call: TRBJ1-5
clone_size: many
d_call: NA
cdr3_length: 15
cdr3_aa: CASSLFSLGGRPQHF
cdr3_nt: TGTGCCAGCAGTTTATTTTCCCTTGGGGGTCGGCCCCAGCATTTT

v_call: TRBV27
j_call: TRBJ1-6
clone_size: many
d_call: NA
cdr3_length: 12
cdr3_aa: CASSLIGSPLHF
cdr3_nt: TGTGCCAGCAGTCTCATCGGTTCACCCCTCCACTTT

v_call: TRBV20-1
j_call: TRBJ2-1
clone_size: many
d_call: NA
cdr3_length: 14
cdr3_aa: CSASGLAVINEQFF
cdr3_nt: TGCAGTGCTAGCGGGCTAGCTGTAATCAATGAGCAGTTCTTC

v_call: TRBV15
j_call: TRBJ2-2
clone_size: few
d_call: TRBD2
cdr3_length: 16
cdr3_aa: CATSRRTSGGAGELFF
cdr3_nt: TGTGCCACCAGCAGACGGACTAGCGGGGGGGCCGGGGAGCTGTTTTTT

v_call: TRBV6-5
j_call: TRBJ2-6
clone_size: many
d_call: NA
cdr3_length: 15
cdr3_aa: CASSAGASGANVLTF
cdr3_nt: TGTGCCAGCAGTGCGGGGGCCTCTGGGGCCAACGTCCTGACTTTC

v_call: TRBV18
j_call: TRBJ2-7
clone_size: few
d_call: NA
cdr3_length: 13
cdr3_aa: CASSPEQGYEQYF
cdr3_nt: TGTGCCAGCTCACCAGAACAGGGATACGAGCAGTACTTC

v_call: TRBV24-1
j_call: TRBJ2-1
clone_size: many
d_call: TRBD1
cdr3_length: 15
cdr3_aa: CATSDDRASYNEQFF
cdr3_nt: TGTGCCACCAGTGACGACAGGGCCTCATACAATGAGCAGTTCTTC

v_call: TRBV6-6
j_call: TRBJ2-1
clone_size: many
d_call: TRBD1
cdr3_length: 17
cdr3_aa: CASIRTSGTGVINEQFF
cdr3_nt: TGTGCCAGTATAAGAACCTCCGGGACAGGGGTCATCAATGAGCAGTTCTTC